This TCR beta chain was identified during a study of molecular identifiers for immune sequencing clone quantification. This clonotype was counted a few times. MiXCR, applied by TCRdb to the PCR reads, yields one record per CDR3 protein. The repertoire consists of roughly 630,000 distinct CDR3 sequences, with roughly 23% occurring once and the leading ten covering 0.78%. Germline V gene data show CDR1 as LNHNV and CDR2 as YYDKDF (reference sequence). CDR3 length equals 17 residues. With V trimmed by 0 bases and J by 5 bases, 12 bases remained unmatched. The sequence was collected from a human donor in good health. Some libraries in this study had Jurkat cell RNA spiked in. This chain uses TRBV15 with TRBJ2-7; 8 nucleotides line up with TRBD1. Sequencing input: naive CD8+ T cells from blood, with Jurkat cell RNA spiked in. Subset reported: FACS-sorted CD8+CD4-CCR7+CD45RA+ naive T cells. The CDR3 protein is CATSRDILRTGFHEQYF. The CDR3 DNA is TGTGCCACCAGCAGAGATATTCTTAGGACAGGGTTCCACGAGCAGTACTTC. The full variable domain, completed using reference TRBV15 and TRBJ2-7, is DAMVIQNPRYQVTQFGKPVTLSCSQTLNHNVMYWYQQKSSQAPKLLFHYYDKDFNNEADTPDNFQSRRPNTSFCFLDIRSPGLGDTAMYLCATSRDILRTGFHEQYFGPGTRLTVT.